The entry below gives a single T cell receptor beta chain sequence along with its context. The record originates from a study of blood T cell repertoires in COVID-19. About the study: COVID-19 samples collected from the United States, Italy and Spain covered acute and convalescent phases. PBMCs, B-cell-depleted T cells, or T cells provided the cDNA or gDNA that made up the material.

Original processing methods: By means of reference gene primer amplification, nucleated cell counts were estimated. Method: immunoSEQ multiplex PCR; TCRdb's copy keeps in-frame clones and lacks some. The DNA gave D and trimming, while V, J and clone size come from that table. In the table there are fewer than 300,000 clones, 85% to 90% of which are singletons. The clonotype was recovered from a woman aged 40 to 50 who had recovered from COVID-19. The specimen sequenced was peripheral blood.

The DNA of the CDR3 is TGTGCCAGCAGCTTAGGTGGGCTAACTAGCATCCCCTACAATGAGCAGTTCTTC. Encoded protein: CASSLGGLTSIPYNEQFF. This chain uses TRBV13 with TRBJ2-1, with D perhaps matching TRBD2 (6 bases). Germline V gene sequence: CDR1 PRHDT, CDR2 FYEKMQ (reference sequence). V was trimmed by 0 bases and J by 2 bases, leaving 17 bases between them. The CDR3 loop spans 18 amino acids. The complete variable domain, with remaining parts taken from reference TRBV13 and TRBJ2-1, reads AAGVIQSPRHLIKEKRETATLKCYPIPRHDTVYWYQQGPGQDPQFLISFYEKMQSDKGSIPDRFSAQQFSDYHSELNMSSLELGDSALYFCASSLGGLTSIPYNEQFFGPGTRLTVL.